Below are 21 T cell receptor beta chains sequenced from a single sample in a study of neurological immune-mediated disorders. TCRdb fed the 5' RACE reads into MiXCR, producing one record per CDR3 protein. The data contain about 33,000 distinct CDR3 sequences, roughly 1.6% of them seen just once; the ten biggest clones take up approximately 9.2%. Sequencing was performed on PBMCs. All receptors come from a woman aged 25 to 39 with multiple sclerosis.

This clonotype was found many times. The J gene is TRBJ1-3, the V gene TRBV12-3 or TRBV12-4, with D hard to call. This CDR3 has 15 residues. Trimming took 6 bases from V and 0 from J, leaving 12 bases between them. CDR3 DNA: TGTGCCAGCAGAGTAAGAGAACTCTCTGGAAACACCATATATTTT. This gives the protein CASRVRELSGNTIYF.

This clonotype was found many times. V and J are TRBV18 and TRBJ2-5, with 8 bases fitting TRBD1. The CDR3 has 13 amino acids. Germline V CDR1 and CDR2: KGHSH, LQKENI. The V and J ends lost 4 bases and 5 bases, in that order; junction bases with no gene match: 3. The CDR3 DNA follows: TGTGCCAGCTCACAAGGGGACAGGGAGACCCAGTACTTC. It specifies CASSQGDRETQYF.

This clonotype has ten or more counts. The chain couples TRBV7-8 to TRBJ1-1, with D possibly being TRBD1 (5 bases). The V gene's germline CDR1 is SGHVS and CDR2 FQNEAQ. Trimming removed 5 bases at V and 1 base at J, with 14 bases between. The CDR3 extends over 15 amino acids. The CDR3 protein is CASSVLRASNTEAFF. The DNA of the CDR3 is TGTGCCAGCAGCGTCCTCAGGGCCTCGAACACTGAAGCTTTCTTT. Complete variable domain (other parts from reference TRBV7-8 and TRBJ1-1): GAGVSQSPRYKVAKRGQDVALRCDPISGHVSLFWYQQALGQGPEFLTYFQNEAQLDKSGLPSDRFFAERPEGSVSTLKIQRTQQEDSAVYLCASSVLRASNTEAFFGQGTRLTVV.

V gene TRBV7-2 combines with J gene TRBJ2-2; D is perhaps TRBD2 (5 bases). This CDR3 has 16 residues. V was shortened by 1 base and J by 4 bases, with 13 bases between the two germline ends. Per germline, CDR1 SGHTA and CDR2 FQGNSA. CDR3 DNA: TGTGCCAGCAGCTTAGTGGTCGGGGTGAGCACCGGGGAGCTGTTTTTT. This encodes CASSLVVGVSTGELFF.

This clonotype was detected ten times or more. The chain combines TRBV9 with TRBJ2-3; 11 bases are shared with TRBD1. The CDR3 length is 18 residues. Germline values: CDR1 SGDLS, CDR2 YYNGEE. V lost 2 bases and J lost 4; bases outside the gene matches: 12. As DNA, the CDR3 is TGTGCCAGCAGCGTCCGGGACAGGGGGTCGGGACGAGCAGATACGCAGTATTTT. This codes for CASSVRDRGSGRADTQYF. The full variable domain, its missing parts supplied by reference TRBV9 and TRBJ2-3, is DSGVTQTPKHLITATGQRVTLRCSPRSGDLSVYWYQQSLDQGLQFLIQYYNGEERAKGNILERFSAQQFPDLHSELNLSSLELGDSALYFCASSVRDRGSGRADTQYFGPGTRLTVL.

This clonotype was counted many times. The chain joins TRBV24-1 to TRBJ2-5, with D hard to call. Germline V gene sequence: CDR1 KGHDR, CDR2 SFDVKD. Trimming pared 4 bases from V and 2 bases from J, leaving 7 bases between. The CDR3 runs 13 residues. The CDR3 here is CATSETVQETQYF. CDR3 coding DNA: TGTGCCACCAGTGAAACAGTTCAAGAGACCCAGTACTTC.

This clonotype was counted many times. This chain links TRBV20-1 with TRBJ2-7; D unclear. Per the germline V gene, CDR1 is DFQATT and CDR2 is SNEGSKA (reference sequence). The CDR3 consists of 12 residues. V was clipped by 2 bases and J by 3 bases, with 8 bases between them. The CDR3 DNA sequence: TGCAGTGCTAGATCTGGAATCTACGAGCAGTACTTC. Translation gives CSARSGIYEQYF.

This clonotype was counted a few times. A read error may account for a junction end that differs from germline. This CDR3 is CASSLRQPDTQYF. The CDR3 DNA reads TGTGCCAGCAGCTTGAGGCAGCCAGATACGCAGTATTTT. V gene TRBV5-1 combines with J gene TRBJ2-3, with no clear D. Per the germline V gene, CDR1 is SGHRS and CDR2 is YFSETQ. The CDR3 extends over 13 amino acids.

This clonotype was recorded many times. The chain couples TRBV6-5 to TRBJ1-2; 10 bases are a match to TRBD1. Germline lookup yields CDR1 MNHEY and CDR2 SVGAGI. V was pared by 0 bases and J by 5 bases, with 6 bases of the junction left unmatched. This CDR3 comprises 16 residues. The DNA of the CDR3 is TGTGCCAGCAGTTACTCCCGGACAGGGGGTGGATATGGCTACACCTTC. Protein product: CASSYSRTGGGYGYTF.

Ten or more counts support this clonotype. V and J are TRBV15 and TRBJ2-1; 11 nucleotides line up with TRBD2. The CDR3 consists of 14 residues. The V gene end was trimmed by 6 bases and the J gene end by 5 bases; junction bases not matched to a gene: 3. In germline, CDR1 is LNHNV, CDR2 YYDKDF (reference sequence). In DNA, the CDR3 is TGTGCCACCAGGACTAGCGGGATCAACAATGAGCAGTTCTTC. This codes for CATRTSGINNEQFF. The full variable domain, completed using reference TRBV15 and TRBJ2-1, is DAMVIQNPRYQVTQFGKPVTLSCSQTLNHNVMYWYQQKSSQAPKLLFHYYDKDFNNEADTPDNFQSRRPNTSFCFLDIRSPGLGDTAMYLCATRTSGINNEQFFGPGTRLTVL.

This clonotype was seen many times. J is TRBJ1-3 and V is TRBV25-1, with TRBD1 matching over 8 bases. Germline V gene data show CDR1 as MGHDK and CDR2 as SYGVNS. V gave up 0 bases and J gave up 10 bases; unmatched junction bases: 5. CDR3 length: 14 amino acids. The CDR3 here is CASSEYQTGETIYF. The CDR3 DNA reads as TGTGCCAGCAGTGAATACCAGACAGGGGAGACCATATATTTT.

This clonotype was seen many times. The gene calls are TRBV7-6 and TRBJ2-3; 7 bases match TRBD2. The J segment lost 3 bases and the V segment lost 4 bases, leaving 13 bases of the junction unmatched. Germline assignment: CDR1 SGHVS and CDR2 FNYEAQ. CDR3 length equals 17 residues. CDR3 sequence (DNA): TGTGCCAGCAGCTCCCGAGTGGGCGGGGGATTTACAGATACGCAGTATTTT. It yields the protein CASSSRVGGGFTDTQYF. Full variable domain (missing parts from reference TRBV7-6 and TRBJ2-3): GAGVSQSPRYKVTKRGQDVALRCDPISGHVSLYWYRQALGQGPEFLTYFNYEAQQDKSGLPNDRFSAERPEGSISTLTIQRTEQRDSAMYRCASSSRVGGGFTDTQYFGPGTRLTVL.

This clonotype was seen ten or more times. This rearrangement joins TRBV12-3 or TRBV12-4 to TRBJ2-5; D might be TRBD2 (5 bases). The CDR3 spans 15 residues. V lost 5 bases to trimming and J lost 4 bases, with 17 bases between them. CDR3 loop: CASSPFPSISETQYF. CDR3 bases: TGTGCCAGCAGTCCTTTTCCTAGCATATCAGAGACCCAGTACTTC.

This clonotype was seen at least ten times. This rearrangement joins TRBV27 to TRBJ1-2, with TRBD1 as a possible D gene (5 bases). V lost 5 bases, J lost 5 bases, and 12 bases lay in between. Germline V gene lookup returns CDR1 MNHEY and CDR2 SMNVEV (reference sequence). The CDR3 totals 13 residues. Written as DNA, the CDR3 is TGTGCCAGCAGTGGTGCCCGGGGGTATGGCTACACCTTC. Translation: CASSGARGYGYTF.

At least ten counts were recorded for this clonotype. This sequence joins TRBV20-1 and TRBJ2-3; the match to TRBD2 covers 15 bases. Trimming removed 6 bases from V and 0 bases from J; junction bases left unmatched: 7. The germline gives CDR1 DFQATT, CDR2 SNEGSKA (reference sequence). There are 17 residues in the CDR3. This CDR3 is CSATGLAGGLSTDTQYF. In DNA form, the CDR3 reads TGCAGTGCAACTGGACTAGCGGGGGGGCTAAGCACAGATACGCAGTATTTT.

There are many counts of this clonotype. The rearrangement uses TRBV5-8 and TRBJ2-3, with a weak D call TRBD2 (5 bases). Trimming removed 2 bases from V and 2 bases from J, with 12 bases in between. CDR1 SGHTS and CDR2 YDEGEE come from the germline V gene. CDR3 length: 15 residues. The CDR3 sequence is CASSLLGVNTDTQYF. CDR3 DNA sequence: TGTGCCAGCAGCTTACTGGGAGTTAACACAGATACGCAGTATTTT. Looking up the rest from reference TRBV5-8 and TRBJ2-3 gives the full variable domain: EAGVTQSPTHLIKTRGQQATLRCSPISGHTSVYWYQQALGLGLQFLLWYDEGEERNRGNFPPRFSGRQFPNYSSELNVNALELEDSALYLCASSLLGVNTDTQYFGPGTRLTVL.

This clonotype showed up many times. The V call is TRBV7-9, the J call TRBJ2-3, with 8 bases that match TRBD1. Losses at the gene ends were 7 bases for V and 5 bases for J; bases not matched to a gene: 14. The CDR3 sequence is 16 residues long. Germline V gene sequence: CDR1 SEHNR, CDR2 FQNEAQ (reference sequence). CDR3 coding DNA: TGTGCCAGCACCTTGGCAGGACAGGGTGGCAGAGATACGCAGTATTTT. Amino acids: CASTLAGQGGRDTQYF.

This clonotype was seen at least ten times. J is TRBJ1-2 and V is TRBV5-4, with D unresolved. Trimming cost V 2 bases and J 4 bases, with 12 bases left between them. CDR3 length: 14 residues. From germline, CDR1 is SGHNT and CDR2 YYREEE (reference sequence). CDR3 protein: CASSFRQTIYGYTF. The CDR3 bases are TGTGCCAGCAGCTTTCGGCAGACAATCTATGGCTACACCTTC.

Many counts were recorded for this clonotype. The V gene is TRBV12-5, the J gene TRBJ2-5; 11 bases match TRBD2. Germline V gene lookup returns CDR1 LGHNT and CDR2 FRNRAP. This CDR3 region has 16 residues. V shed 1 base, J shed 5 bases, and the junction held 6 bases outside the gene matches. CDR3 sequence reads: CASGLGPSGGSETQYF. The CDR3, as DNA: TGTGCTAGTGGTTTGGGACCTAGCGGGGGGTCTGAGACCCAGTACTTC.

This clonotype was seen at least ten times. This chain uses TRBV5-1 with TRBJ2-7; TRBD1 aligns across 7 bases. The length of the CDR3 is 12 residues. The germline CDR1 and CDR2 sequences are SGHRS and YFSETQ. Trimming cost V 7 bases and J 7 bases; bases outside gene matches: 8. The CDR3 spells CASGNRGREQYF. The DNA for the CDR3 is TGCGCCAGCGGAAACAGGGGACGAGAGCAGTACTTC. Variable domain in full (rest from reference TRBV5-1 and TRBJ2-7): KAGVTQTPRYLIKTRGQQVTLSCSPISGHRSVSWYQQTPGQGLQFLFEYFSETQRNKGNFPGRFSGRQFSNSRSEMNVSTLELGDSALYLCASGNRGREQYFGPGTRLTVT.

This clonotype has at least ten counts. The rearrangement links TRBV5-6 to TRBJ2-3; the D gene is possibly TRBD1 (5 bases). This CDR3 has 14 residues. Trimming took 1 base from V and 2 from J, leaving 8 bases between them. CDR1 and CDR2 from the germline V gene are SGHDT and YYEEEE. CDR3 amino acids: CASSLNRLTDTQYF. The CDR3 DNA reads TGTGCCAGCAGCTTGAACAGGCTCACAGATACGCAGTATTTT.